Each of the 15 T cell receptor beta chains below was sequenced from the same sample in a study of Graves' ophthalmopathy and Graves' hyperthyroidism. Amplified material comprised TCR beta CDR3 regions derived from RNA transcripts. HTBI-primed RT-PCR formed the first round, and a multiplex PCR formed the second. TCRdb passed the multiplex PCR reads through MiXCR, listing each CDR3 protein once. The table includes about 550,000 distinct CDR3 sequences, under 45% detected once. Sequences were obtained from peripheral blood or thyroid tissue (not recorded which). The origin of the receptors is an adult man with Graves' hyperthyroidism.

For this clonotype: Mismatch with germline at one junction end may stem from a read error. This chain joins TRBV5-5 and TRBJ2-7, with 7 bases that match TRBD2. CDR1 is SGHKS, CDR2 YYEKEE, per germline (reference sequence). The CDR3 is made up of 17 amino acids. CDR3 loop: CASSLAGSISGGGEQYF. The CDR3 DNA follows: TGCGCCAGCAGCTTGGCCGGGAGCATATCGGGAGGCGGGGAGCAGTACTTC.

This chain joins TRBV5-1 and TRBJ2-6, with 9 nucleotides matching TRBD1. The CDR3 extends over 19 amino acids. Germline V gives CDR1 SGHRS, CDR2 YFSETQ. Losses at the gene ends were 4 bases for V and 1 base for J; bases not matched to a gene: 12. In DNA, the CDR3 is TGCGCCAGCAGCGCGACACAGGGGGCGCAACGGTCTGGGGCCAACGTCCTGACTTTC. The encoded protein is CASSATQGAQRSGANVLTF.

This clonotype was found a few times. This rearrangement joins TRBV5-1 to TRBJ1-4, with D tentatively TRBD1 (6 bases). From germline, CDR1 is SGHRS and CDR2 YFSETQ. Trimming took off 0 bases at V and 7 bases at J, with 16 bases between the two ends. The CDR3 contains 16 residues. The CDR3 nucleotides read TGCGCCAGCAGCTTGGAGGGCTCCGGGGGCGGTGAAAAACTGTTTTTT. Its translation is CASSLEGSGGGEKLFF.

At least ten counts were recorded for this clonotype. The CDR3 DNA follows: TGTGCCAGCCGCCGGGCAGGGATAGGCGGCTACACCTTC. This translates into CASRRAGIGGYTF. The V gene is TRBV2, the J gene TRBJ1-2, with TRBD1 as a possible D gene (5 bases). Trimming removed 8 bases at V and 8 bases at J, with 18 bases between. Per germline, CDR1 SNHLY and CDR2 FYNNEI. The CDR3 totals 13 residues.

The sample holds many counts of this clonotype. V is TRBV7-2 and J is TRBJ2-5; 9 bases agree with TRBD1. In germline, CDR1 is SGHTA, CDR2 FQGNSA. The CDR3 covers 15 residues. Losses at the gene ends were 3 bases for V and 3 bases for J; bases not matched to a gene: 5. The CDR3 loop reads CASSLGQGNEETQYF. CDR3 coding DNA: TGTGCCAGCAGCTTGGGACAGGGAAACGAAGAGACCCAGTACTTC. Based on the CDR3 plus reference TRBV7-2 and TRBJ2-5, the full variable domain is GAGVSQSPSNKVTEKGKDVELRCDPISGHTALYWYRQSLGQGLEFLIYFQGNSAPDKSGLPSDRFSAERTGGSVSTLTIQRTQQEDSAVYLCASSLGQGNEETQYFGPGTRLLVL.

This clonotype was seen repeatedly, ten times or more. The chain combines TRBV5-1 with TRBJ1-5, with 8 positions matching TRBD1. The CDR3 consists of 15 residues. J gave up 2 bases and V 3 bases, and 4 bases lay outside the gene matches. Germline-derived CDR1 and CDR2 are SGHRS and YFSETQ. CDR3 sequence reads: CASSSTGQGNQPQHF. The CDR3, as DNA: TGCGCCAGCAGCTCAACGGGACAGGGCAATCAGCCCCAGCATTTT.

The chain links TRBV7-9 to TRBJ2-7; 13 nucleotides match TRBD2. The junction had 9 bases not matched to a gene; V was cut back by 3 bases and J by 7 bases. The germline gives CDR1 SEHNR, CDR2 FQNEAQ (reference sequence). The CDR3 totals 16 residues. The CDR3 DNA reads TGTGCCAGCAGCTTCGAACTAGCGGGAGGGCCTGATGAGCAGTACTTC. Translating gives CASSFELAGGPDEQYF.

This clonotype was picked up many times. The rearrangement links TRBV4-1 to TRBJ1-6; D is ambiguous. The CDR3 extends over 15 amino acids. V lost 7 bases to trimming and J lost 10 bases, with 20 bases between them. Germline V gene lookup returns CDR1 MGHRA and CDR2 YSYEKL. The DNA of the CDR3 is TGCGCCAGCATGCCTCCGGGTACCTTCGGGTCACCCCTCCACTTT. Translating gives CASMPPGTFGSPLHF.

This clonotype was recorded a few times. V gene TRBV12-3 or TRBV12-4 combines with J gene TRBJ1-3; D is ambiguous. V gave up 5 bases and J gave up 0 bases, with 8 bases separating them. CDR3 length: 14 residues. CDR3 sequence: CASSPTNSGNTIYF. DNA for the CDR3: TGTGCCAGCAGTCCTACAAACTCTGGAAACACCATATATTTT.

The V and J genes are TRBV28 and TRBJ1-6; maybe TRBD1 (6 bases). Germline values: CDR1 MDHEN, CDR2 SYDVKM. This CDR3 has 15 residues. The germline V and J ends were trimmed by 6 bases and 9 bases, with 18 bases remaining between them. CDR3 amino acids: CASSPTTGITSPLHF. The CDR3 DNA reads as TGTGCCAGCAGCCCGACGACAGGCATCACTTCACCCCTCCACTTT.

For this clonotype: It may be a read error: a sequence one base away is much more abundant. J is TRBJ1-3 and V is TRBV20-1; D gene unclear. V was clipped by 5 bases and J by 1 base, with 12 bases between them. This CDR3 comprises 14 residues. Per germline, CDR1 DFQATT and CDR2 SNEGSKA (reference sequence). The CDR3 DNA sequence: TGCAGTGCTGTAGAGACGGTATCTGGAAACACCATATATTTT. This sequence encodes CSAVETVSGNTIYF.

This clonotype was counted ten times or more. V usage is TRBV4-2 and J usage is TRBJ2-7; D perhaps matches TRBD2 (5 bases). This CDR3 comprises 12 residues. Trimming removed 5 bases from V and 3 bases from J, with 8 bases in between. The germline gives CDR1 LGHNA, CDR2 YNFKEQ. The CDR3 DNA sequence: TGTGCCAGCAGCGCGGCGGGCTACGAGCAGTACTTC. Its translation is CASSAAGYEQYF.

At least ten counts were recorded for this clonotype. The J gene is TRBJ1-5, the V gene TRBV29-1, with 7 bases fitting TRBD1. V lost 4 bases, J lost 6 bases, and 12 bases stayed unmatched. The germline V gene encodes CDR1 SQVTM and CDR2 ANQGSEA. This CDR3 comprises 15 residues. The CDR3, as DNA: TGCAGCGTTGTCATAGGGGGAGGGGGCACTCAGCCCCAGCATTTT. Protein product: CSVVIGGGGTQPQHF.

This clonotype has at least ten counts. This chain connects TRBV6-4 to TRBJ2-7, with TRBD2 matching 9 bases. This CDR3 is built from 18 residues. V was clipped by 0 bases and J by 0 bases; unmatched bases: 9. Germline CDR1 is MRHNA and CDR2 is SNTAGT. CDR3 DNA: TGTGCCAGCAGTGACTCTGACTCTAGCGGGGAATCCTCCTACGAGCAGTACTTC. It is translated as CASSDSDSSGESSYEQYF.

This clonotype has at least ten counts. This chain links TRBV15 with TRBJ1-2, with a weak D call TRBD1 (6 bases). Germline V lookup: CDR1 LNHNV, CDR2 YYDKDF (reference sequence). The CDR3 runs to 14 residues. Trimming pared 2 bases from V and 4 bases from J, leaving 11 bases between. The CDR3 DNA reads TGTGCCACCAGCAGAAGTGGGGGCCCCTATGGCTACACCTTC. It specifies CATSRSGGPYGYTF.